The rows below give T cell receptor beta chains drawn from one sample of a study of shared clonotypes between healthy human individuals. Clones were sequenced by immunoSEQ multiplex PCR, and TCRdb holds only the in-frame ones, with some missing. The sample holds fewer than 550,000 clones; roughly 79% are singletons and the top ten take roughly an eighth. The material sequenced was PBMCs. The origin of the receptors is a woman in her thirties or forties in good health. Some clones in this sample may be carry-over from other donors' samples. Each CDR3 is given with its conserved first and last residue. The D gene is left open where the match is weak. Expanded clones get a size class; other rows say once, few or many, or leave the size out.

abundance | j_gene | d_gene | v_gene | CDR3aa | CDR3nt
NA | TRBJ2-7 | TRBD1 | TRBV7-9 | CASSPTTGTGRYEQYF | TGTGCCAGCAGCCCCACCACCGGGACAGGGAGGTACGAGCAGTACTTC
NA | TRBJ2-2 | NA | TRBV10-3 | CAISPLSGHNTGELFF | TGTGCCATCAGTCCTTTAAGCGGCCACAACACCGGGGAGCTGTTTTTT
NA | TRBJ2-3 | TRBD2 | TRBV5-1 | CASSLAGGRDADTQYF | TGCGCCAGCAGCTTGGCAGGCGGGAGGGATGCCGATACGCAGTATTTT
NA | TRBJ2-2 | NA | TRBV15 | CATSRPGRGAGELFF | TGTGCCACCAGCAGACCGGGACGCGGCGCCGGGGAGCTGTTTTTT
NA | TRBJ2-7 | NA | TRBV18 | CASSPPPVPGTYEQYF | TGTGCCAGCTCACCACCCCCGGTGCCAGGGACCTACGAGCAGTACTTC
NA | TRBJ1-5 | NA | TRBV18 | CASSPRSQNQPQHF | TGTGCCAGCTCACCACGATCGCAGAATCAGCCCCAGCATTTT
NA | TRBJ2-3 | TRBD2 | TRBV30 | CAWSVLAGGLDTQYF | TGTGCCTGGAGTGTCCTAGCGGGAGGGTTAGATACGCAGTATTTT
few | TRBJ2-3 | TRBD2 | TRBV28 | CAIIAGGSSTDTQYF | TGTGCCATCATAGCGGGAGGCTCTAGCACAGATACGCAGTATTTT
NA | TRBJ2-7 | TRBD2 | TRBV7-2 | CASRPGLATAHEQYF | TGTGCCAGCAGACCGGGACTAGCAACGGCCCACGAGCAGTACTTC
NA | TRBJ1-6 | TRBD1 | TRBV2 | CASRTGQGGSPLHF | TGTGCCAGCAGAACGGGACAGGGGGGTTCACCCCTCCACTTT
NA | TRBJ1-1 | NA | TRBV5-1 | CASSLVGGKNTEAFF | TGCGCCAGCAGCTTGGTGGGGGGGAAAAACACTGAAGCTTTCTTT
NA | TRBJ1-5 | TRBD1 | TRBV7-9 | CASSPTGDQPQHF | TGTGCCAGCAGCCCGACAGGGGATCAGCCCCAGCATTTT
NA | TRBJ2-3 | NA | TRBV4-2 | CASSPEGESDTHTDTQYF | TGTGCCAGCAGCCCCGAGGGAGAGAGTGACACACACACAGATACGCAGTATTTT
few | TRBJ1-5 | TRBD1 | TRBV4-2 | CASSRGGEVNQPQHF | TGTGCCAGCAGCCGAGGGGGCGAAGTCAATCAGCCCCAGCATTTT
NA | TRBJ2-2 | NA | TRBV11-2 | CASSSTPGPGELFF | TGTGCCAGCAGCTCAACTCCGGGACCCGGGGAGCTGTTTTTT
NA | TRBJ2-7 | NA | TRBV6-1 | CASLMGAGSSYEQYF | TGTGCCAGCTTGATGGGGGCCGGGAGCTCCTACGAGCAGTACTTC
NA | TRBJ2-3 | TRBD2 | TRBV7-8 | CASSPRAGGDPDTQYF | TGTGCCAGCAGCCCCCGAGCGGGAGGGGATCCAGATACGCAGTATTTT
NA | TRBJ1-2 | NA | TRBV28 | CASSESLVNYGYTF | TGTGCCAGCAGCGAGTCTCTGGTAAACTATGGCTACACCTTC
NA | TRBJ2-3 | TRBD2 | TRBV9 | CASSATASSGSTDTQYF | TGTGCCAGCAGCGCCACTGCGTCTAGCGGCAGCACAGATACGCAGTATTTT
NA | TRBJ2-5 | NA | TRBV4-2 | CASSRDQETQYF | TGTGCCAGCAGCCGTGACCAAGAGACCCAGTACTTC
NA | TRBJ1-5 | NA | TRBV15 | CATARYSNQPQHF | TGTGCCACGGCGAGATATAGCAATCAGCCCCAGCATTTT
NA | TRBJ2-1 | TRBD2 | TRBV7-2 | CASSPPTSVTYNEQFF | TGTGCCAGCAGCCCACCTACTAGCGTTACCTACAATGAGCAGTTCTTC
NA | TRBJ2-2 | TRBD2 | TRBV7-9 | CASSFRLADTGELFF | TGTGCCAGCAGCTTTAGACTAGCCGACACCGGGGAGCTGTTTTTT
NA | TRBJ2-3 | NA | TRBV5-8 | CASSSGQEGGTDTQYF | TGTGCCAGCAGCTCAGGGCAGGAAGGGGGAACAGATACGCAGTATTTT
NA | TRBJ2-1 | TRBD2 | TRBV7-2 | CASSWTSGSDEQFF | TGTGCCAGCAGCTGGACTAGCGGGAGTGATGAGCAGTTCTTC
NA | TRBJ1-3 | TRBD1 | TRBV7-2 | CASRGQGVADTIYF | TGTGCCAGCAGGGGACAGGGGGTGGCGGACACCATATATTTT
NA | TRBJ2-6 | NA | TRBV7-9 | CASSLGGRGRTGANVLTF | TGTGCCAGCAGCTTAGGAGGCAGGGGACGTACTGGGGCCAACGTCCTGACTTTC
NA | TRBJ1-2 | TRBD1 | TRBV27 | CASSRQGEVGYTF | TGTGCCAGCAGTAGACAGGGGGAAGTGGGCTACACCTTC
NA | TRBJ2-3 | TRBD2 | TRBV28 | CASSSTSRGGTDTQYF | TGTGCCAGCAGTTCGACTAGCCGGGGGGGCACAGATACGCAGTATTTT
NA | TRBJ1-4 | NA | TRBV19 | CASSTPGGETNEKLFF | TGTGCCAGTAGTACCCCGGGGGGGGAAACGAATGAAAAACTGTTTTTT
NA | TRBJ1-4 | TRBD1 | TRBV25-1 | CASSGRSRGSEKLFF | TGTGCCAGCAGTGGCAGGTCCAGGGGGTCTGAAAAACTGTTTTTT
many | TRBJ1-1 | NA | TRBV11-2 | CASSQARGTEAFF | TGTGCCAGCAGCCAAGCGAGGGGCACTGAAGCTTTCTTT
few | TRBJ2-2 | TRBD1 | TRBV7-6 | CASSLGPGTGPSNTGELFF | TGTGCCAGCAGCCTTGGTCCCGGGACAGGGCCATCGAACACCGGGGAGCTGTTTTTT
NA | TRBJ1-1 | NA | TRBV2 | CASSEMTGGTDTEAFF | TGTGCCAGCAGTGAAATGACAGGAGGAACTGACACTGAAGCTTTCTTT